A single sample gave rise to the 27 T cell receptor beta chains below, sequenced in a study of blood T cells in healthy people across ages. For the second PCR, which ran for roughly 6 to 11 cycles, a sample-barcoded 5' primer and a J-beta primer mix were used. TCRdb reprocessed the 5' RACE reads via MiXCR and lists one record per CDR3 protein. This sample has 1.5 million to 1.8 million distinct CDR3 sequences, with roughly two fifths found just once. Source material: blood. All receptors come from a woman aged 18-29 years in good health.

This clonotype was detected only a few times. This chain links TRBV7-2 with TRBJ2-5, with 8 bases identical to TRBD1. The J call may be wrong; the DNA end is better matched by TRBJ2-7. CDR3 length: 15 amino acids. CDR1 and CDR2 from the germline V gene are SGHTA and FQGNSA. CDR3 sequence reads: CASRSSGGGLYEQYF. The DNA of the CDR3 is TGTGCCAGCAGAAGCTCAGGGGGCGGTCTCTACGAGCAGTACTTC.

This clonotype was observed at least ten times. J is TRBJ1-2 and V is TRBV28; maybe TRBD1 (5 bases). Trimming took 8 bases from V and 10 from J, leaving 17 bases between them. The CDR3 has 12 residues. Germline CDR1 is MDHEN and CDR2 is SYDVKM. Here the CDR3 DNA reads TGTGCCAGCTCGGCGGGGGAGGAGCTCTACACCTTC. Its protein product is CASSAGEELYTF.

The chain couples TRBV7-2 to TRBJ1-1; D is uncertain. CDR1 is SGHTA and CDR2 is FQGNSA in the germline V gene. The V and J ends lost 6 bases and 4 bases respectively, with 15 bases between them. The CDR3 loop spans 14 amino acids. CDR3: CASSPAALPTEAFF. As DNA, the CDR3 is TGTGCCAGCAGTCCTGCGGCTCTACCCACTGAAGCTTTCTTT.

The chain joins TRBV20-1 to TRBJ2-7; 13 bases map to TRBD2. CDR1 DFQATT and CDR2 SNEGSKA come from the germline V gene (reference sequence). The junction had 13 bases not matched to a gene; V was cut back by 3 bases and J by 2 bases. CDR3 length: 18 amino acids. CDR3 nucleotide sequence: TGCAGTGCTAGGTTACTAGCGGGAGGGCCGTATTCAGCCTACGAGCAGTACTTC. It encodes CSARLLAGGPYSAYEQYF.

This clonotype has only a few counts. The chain combines TRBV7-9 with TRBJ1-1; D ambiguous. The length of the CDR3 is 15 residues. The germline V gene encodes CDR1 SEHNR and CDR2 FQNEAQ (reference sequence). Trimming took 4 bases from V and 0 from J, leaving 12 bases between them. CDR3 amino acids: CASSSRSDMNTEAFF. CDR3 nucleotides: TGTGCCAGCAGCTCCCGGAGCGACATGAACACTGAAGCTTTCTTT.

With regard to this clonotype: One end of the junction fails to match germline, which may point to a read error. This rearrangement joins TRBV3-1 to TRBJ2-1; 9 bases are a match to TRBD2. CDR3 length: 14 amino acids. CDR1 is LGHDT, CDR2 YNNKEL, per germline (reference sequence). In DNA, the CDR3 is TGTACCAGCAGCCTTAGCGGGAGAGTAGGTGAGCAGTTCTTC. It codes for CTSSLSGRVGEQFF.

In this sample, this clonotype turned up a few times. The chain recombines TRBV7-9 with TRBJ2-4, with 9 bases fitting TRBD2. Unmatched junction bases numbered 5, after V lost 0 bases and J lost 8 bases. Germline V CDR1 and CDR2: SEHNR, FQNEAQ (reference sequence). CDR3 length: 15 residues. The CDR3: CASSLASGREDIQYF. CDR3 nucleotides: TGTGCCAGCAGCTTAGCTAGCGGGAGAGAGGACATTCAGTACTTC.

This clonotype appeared many times. The chain recombines TRBV9 with TRBJ2-1; no reliable D call. V lost 0 bases to trimming and J lost 4 bases, with 5 bases between them. Germline CDR1 and CDR2: SGDLS and YYNGEE. This CDR3 comprises 13 residues. The CDR3 coding sequence is TGTGCCAGCAGCGTAGCTCAGTACAATGAGCAGTTCTTC. The encoded protein is CASSVAQYNEQFF.

This clonotype was observed a handful of times. V is TRBV29-1 and J is TRBJ2-5, with D perhaps TRBD1 (6 bases). CDR1 and CDR2 (germline): SQVTM, ANQGSEA. Trimming cost V 4 bases and J 4 bases, with 16 bases left between them. The CDR3 extends over 14 amino acids. The DNA for the CDR3 is TGCAGCGTTGCAGGACAGTCCCGAGGAGAGACCCAGTACTTC. Protein sequence: CSVAGQSRGETQYF.

This clonotype was detected only a few times. The chain carries TRBV20-1 and TRBJ2-3, with TRBD2 as a possible D gene (5 bases). The CDR3 has 14 residues. The V end lost 3 bases, the J end lost 6 bases, and 16 bases lay between the germline ends. The V gene's germline CDR1 is DFQATT and CDR2 SNEGSKA (reference sequence). The CDR3 DNA reads as TGCAGTGCTAGTACGGGATCCACAAGGGATACGCAGTATTTT. It is translated as CSASTGSTRDTQYF.

This chain connects TRBV28 to TRBJ1-6; TRBD1 is a possible D gene (6 bases). The CDR3 runs 17 residues. The V and J ends lost 7 bases and 5 bases respectively, with 21 bases between them. The germline gives CDR1 MDHEN, CDR2 SYDVKM. CDR3 loop: CASNRESLLGNNSPLHF. The CDR3 region has the DNA TGTGCCAGCAACAGGGAGAGTTTGTTGGGTAATAATTCACCCCTCCACTTT.

In regard to this clonotype: This clone may be a read error of a much larger clone one base away. V and J are TRBV20-1 and TRBJ2-1, with D perhaps matching TRBD2 (6 bases). CDR3 length: 13 amino acids. The V end was cut by 4 bases, the J end by 0 bases, with 7 bases between. From germline, CDR1 is DFQATT and CDR2 SNEGSKA (reference sequence). CDR3 sequence (DNA): TGCAGTGCTATCGGGAGCTCCTACAATGAGCAGTTCTTC. Translating it yields CSAIGSSYNEQFF.

This clonotype was seen only a few times. It is likely a read error: a sequence one base away is far more abundant. The chain carries TRBV12-3 or TRBV12-4 and TRBJ2-1; D is undetermined. The CDR3 is made up of 11 amino acids. V lost 11 bases and J 7 bases, leaving 12 bases between the germline ends. CDR3 residues: CAGSPLNEQFF. The DNA for the CDR3 is TGTGCCGGCTCTCCCTTGAATGAGCAGTTCTTC.

The chain combines TRBV12-3 or TRBV12-4 with TRBJ1-5; D remains ambiguous. This CDR3 is 13 amino acids long. Trimming removed 3 bases from V and 7 bases from J, with 10 bases in between. CDR3 bases: TGTGCCAGCAGTTTCGAGGCCGGACAGCCCCAGCATTTT. Translated, it gives CASSFEAGQPQHF.

This sequence joins TRBV7-8 and TRBJ2-1, with a tentative D call TRBD2 (6 bases). The germline gives CDR1 SGHVS, CDR2 FQNEAQ. V was cut by 5 bases and J by 7 bases, with 21 bases left in between. CDR3 size: 16 residues. CDR3: CASSPRGDSLWNEQFF. The CDR3 DNA follows: TGTGCCAGCAGCCCCAGAGGGGACTCCCTTTGGAATGAGCAGTTCTTC.

This clonotype was detected only a few times. The chain couples TRBV20-1 to TRBJ2-6; D is possibly TRBD1 (5 bases). The V and J ends lost 2 bases and 3 bases respectively, with 11 bases between them. Germline-derived CDR1 and CDR2 are DFQATT and SNEGSKA (reference sequence). CDR3 size: 15 residues. Here the CDR3 DNA reads TGCAGTGCTAGAAAATCAGGGTATGGGGCCAACGTCCTGACTTTC. This translates into CSARKSGYGANVLTF.

V usage is TRBV20-1 and J usage is TRBJ2-5; no definite D call. The germline V and J ends were trimmed by 3 bases and 5 bases, with 10 bases remaining between them. Per the germline V gene, CDR1 is DFQATT and CDR2 is SNEGSKA (reference sequence). This CDR3 has 12 residues. The CDR3 is CSASPVGETQYF. CDR3 nucleotide sequence: TGCAGTGCTAGCCCGGTAGGGGAGACCCAGTACTTC.

V is TRBV6-1 and J is TRBJ2-7; 8 bases agree with TRBD1. CDR3 size: 16 residues. Trimming removed 3 bases from V and 4 bases from J; junction bases left unmatched: 11. Looked up from germline, CDR1 is MNHNS and CDR2 is SASEGT. This CDR3 is CASSDFDRTGKYEQYF. For the CDR3, the DNA is TGTGCCAGCAGTGACTTTGATAGGACAGGGAAGTACGAGCAGTACTTC.

This clonotype was observed a few times. The chain recombines TRBV15 with TRBJ2-1; a weak D match, TRBD1 (6 bases). Germline V gene sequence: CDR1 LNHNV, CDR2 YYDKDF (reference sequence). The CDR3 has 16 residues. V was clipped by 3 bases and J by 3 bases, with 15 bases between them. CDR3 nucleotide sequence: TGTGCCACCAGCAGTAAACGGGCAGGGGACTACAATGAGCAGTTCTTC. It translates to CATSSKRAGDYNEQFF. The full variable domain, in which reference TRBV15 and TRBJ2-1 provide the parts outside the CDR3, is DAMVIQNPRYQVTQFGKPVTLSCSQTLNHNVMYWYQQKSSQAPKLLFHYYDKDFNNEADTPDNFQSRRPNTSFCFLDIRSPGLGDTAMYLCATSSKRAGDYNEQFFGPGTRLTVL.

This rearrangement joins TRBV5-1 to TRBJ2-3, with 10 bases lining up with TRBD1. V dropped 1 base and J dropped 7; count of bases not matched to a gene: 6. Germline V CDR1 and CDR2: SGHRS, YFSETQ. The CDR3 is 15 amino acids. The CDR3 bases are TGCGCCAGCAGCTTGTCGGGACAGGGGTACCATACGCAGTATTTT. Its translation is CASSLSGQGYHTQYF.

This rearrangement joins TRBV7-9 to TRBJ1-6; D unresolved. Trimming pared 3 bases from V and 8 bases from J, leaving 14 bases between. This CDR3 region has 15 residues. Germline lookup yields CDR1 SEHNR and CDR2 FQNEAQ (reference sequence). DNA for the CDR3: TGTGCCAGCAGCTTCTGGGCGCATAGATATTCACCCCTCCACTTT. It specifies CASSFWAHRYSPLHF.

This clonotype was seen only a few times. The V gene is TRBV7-2, the J gene TRBJ1-4; no clear D. Germline V lookup: CDR1 SGHTA, CDR2 FQGNSA. V lost 2 bases to trimming and J lost 8 bases, with 18 bases between them. The CDR3 is 16 residues long. The CDR3 DNA is TGTGCCAGCAGCTTATCGTCCGGTTCTATGTCGGAAAAACTGTTTTTT. It yields the protein CASSLSSGSMSEKLFF.

This chain joins TRBV2 and TRBJ1-2; D perhaps matches TRBD1 (6 bases). CDR1 SNHLY and CDR2 FYNNEI come from the germline V gene. The CDR3 loop spans 14 amino acids. V was clipped by 7 bases and J by 8 bases, with 20 bases between them. CDR3 sequence reads: CASTPSRGSSGYTF. The CDR3 DNA reads TGTGCCAGCACCCCCAGCAGGGGATCCTCCGGCTACACCTTC.

The gene calls are TRBV12-3 or TRBV12-4 and TRBJ2-3; 9 nucleotides line up with TRBD2. The CDR3 extends over 15 amino acids. V trimming: 2 bases; J trimming: 15 bases; junction bases outside the gene matches: 15. CDR3 bases: TGTGCCAGCAGTTTACTAGCGGGGAGACCGGATACGGAATATTTT. The encoded protein is CASSLLAGRPDTEYF.

This clonotype was seen more than once but under ten times. This chain links TRBV25-1 with TRBJ1-4; D gene uncertain. CDR1 is MGHDK and CDR2 is SYGVNS in the germline V gene. Trimming shortened V by 3 bases and J by 2 bases, and 7 bases separated the two germline ends. CDR3 length: 14 residues. The CDR3 nucleotides are TGTGCCAGCAGTGAGTCCGGGACTAATGAAAAACTGTTTTTT. Its translation is CASSESGTNEKLFF.

The chain joins TRBV7-8 to TRBJ2-5; D gene unclear. Germline V gene sequence: CDR1 SGHVS, CDR2 FQNEAQ. This CDR3 contains 12 residues. Deletions cut 2 bases from V and 11 bases from J, with 12 bases between. The CDR3 loop reads CASSLLIGIQYF. For the CDR3, the DNA is TGTGCCAGCAGCTTACTGATAGGTATTCAGTACTTC.

This clonotype has only a few counts. Compared with germline, one end of the junction differs, possibly owing to a read error. This chain uses TRBV14 with TRBJ1-6; D remains ambiguous. The CDR3 runs to 13 residues. The V gene's germline CDR1 is SGHDN and CDR2 FVKESK. CDR3 residues: CASSQDWNSPPHF. The CDR3 region has the DNA TGTGCCAGCAGCCAAGATTGGAATTCACCCCCCCACTTT. The entire variable domain, with the rest obtained from reference TRBV14 and TRBJ1-6, is as follows: EAGVTQFPSHSVIEKGQTVTLRCDPISGHDNLYWYRRVMGKEIKFLLHFVKESKQDESGMPNNRFLAERTGGTYSTLKVQPAELEDSGVYFCASSQDWNSPPHFGNGTRLTVT.